This TCR beta chain was obtained from a study of OX40 agonist ivuxolimab in advanced cancers. General study findings and limits: Clonal expansion from baseline to week 6 occurred in both CD4+ and CD8+ T cells.

Of note for this clone: The antigen is unknown.

Only in-frame clones appear in the TCRdb table, and some are missing; sequencing was by immunoSEQ multiplex PCR. Of about 42,000 clones in the sample, 70% to 90% were seen once. With 0 bases removed from V and 8 bases from J, the gap between germline ends came to 10 bases. Germline loops: CDR1 LNHNV, CDR2 YYDKDF (reference sequence). CDR3 length: 14 residues. The sequence derives from an adult with an advanced solid tumor such as melanoma, head and neck, liver or kidney cancer. The sample in question was CD4+ or CD8+ T cells sorted from blood, obtained in a trial of the OX40 agonist ivuxolimab. The V gene is TRBV15, the J gene TRBJ1-4; no firm D call. In nucleotides, the CDR3 is TGTGCCACCAGCAGAGATCCCCAGGCCGAAAAACTGTTTTTT. Translating gives CATSRDPQAEKLFF.